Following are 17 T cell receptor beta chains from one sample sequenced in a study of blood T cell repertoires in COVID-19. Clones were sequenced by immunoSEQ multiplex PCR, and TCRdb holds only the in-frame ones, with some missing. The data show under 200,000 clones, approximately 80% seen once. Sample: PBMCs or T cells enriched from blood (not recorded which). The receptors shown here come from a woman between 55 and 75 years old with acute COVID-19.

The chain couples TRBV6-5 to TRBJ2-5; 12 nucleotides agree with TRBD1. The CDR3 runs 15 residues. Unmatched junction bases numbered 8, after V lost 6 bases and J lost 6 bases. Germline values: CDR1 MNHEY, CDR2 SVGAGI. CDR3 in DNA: TGTGCCAGCAGGCGGGGGACAGGGGGCGAGAAGACCCAGTACTTC. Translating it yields CASRRGTGGEKTQYF.

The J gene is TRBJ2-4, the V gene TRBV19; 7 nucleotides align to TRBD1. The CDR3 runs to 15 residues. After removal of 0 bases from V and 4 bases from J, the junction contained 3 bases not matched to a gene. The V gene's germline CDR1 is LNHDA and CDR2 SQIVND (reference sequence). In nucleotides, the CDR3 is TGTGCCAGTAGTATAGATACAGGGGTTAAAAACATTCAGTACTTC. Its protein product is CASSIDTGVKNIQYF.

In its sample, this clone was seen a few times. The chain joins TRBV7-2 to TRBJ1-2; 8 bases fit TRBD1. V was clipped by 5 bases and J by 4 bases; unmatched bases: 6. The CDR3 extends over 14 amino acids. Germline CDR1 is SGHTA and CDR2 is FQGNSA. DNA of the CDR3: TGTGCCAGCAGCCCCCGGACAGGGCTCTATGGCTACACCTTC. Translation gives CASSPRTGLYGYTF. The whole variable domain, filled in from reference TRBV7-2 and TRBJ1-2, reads GAGVSQSPSNKVTEKGKDVELRCDPISGHTALYWYRQSLGQGLEFLIYFQGNSAPDKSGLPSDRFSAERTGGSVSTLTIQRTQQEDSAVYLCASSPRTGLYGYTFGSGTRLTVV.

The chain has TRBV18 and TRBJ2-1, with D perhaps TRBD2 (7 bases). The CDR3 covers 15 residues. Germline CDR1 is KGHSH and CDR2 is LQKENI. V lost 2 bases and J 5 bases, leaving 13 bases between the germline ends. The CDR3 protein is CASSPGSGTHNEQFF. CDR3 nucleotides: TGTGCCAGCTCACCAGGAAGCGGGACACACAATGAGCAGTTCTTC.

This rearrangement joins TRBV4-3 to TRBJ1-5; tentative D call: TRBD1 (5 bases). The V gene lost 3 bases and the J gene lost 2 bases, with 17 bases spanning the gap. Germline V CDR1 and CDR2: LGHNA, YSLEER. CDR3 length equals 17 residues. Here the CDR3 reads CASSQSIREFGNQPQHF. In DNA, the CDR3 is TGCGCCAGCAGCCAGAGCATCAGGGAATTCGGCAATCAGCCCCAGCATTTT.

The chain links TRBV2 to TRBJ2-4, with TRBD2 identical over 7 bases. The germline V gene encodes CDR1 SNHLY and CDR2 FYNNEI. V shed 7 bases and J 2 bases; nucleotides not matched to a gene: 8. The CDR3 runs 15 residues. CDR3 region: CASNPWDYTKNIQYF. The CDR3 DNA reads TGTGCCAGCAACCCCTGGGACTATACCAAAAACATTCAGTACTTC.

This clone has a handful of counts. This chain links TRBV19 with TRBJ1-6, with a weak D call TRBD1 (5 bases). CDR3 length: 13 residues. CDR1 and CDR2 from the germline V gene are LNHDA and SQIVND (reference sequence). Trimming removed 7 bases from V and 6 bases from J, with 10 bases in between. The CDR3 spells CASTNGANSPLHF. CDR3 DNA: TGTGCCAGTACAAATGGGGCTAATTCACCCCTCCACTTT.

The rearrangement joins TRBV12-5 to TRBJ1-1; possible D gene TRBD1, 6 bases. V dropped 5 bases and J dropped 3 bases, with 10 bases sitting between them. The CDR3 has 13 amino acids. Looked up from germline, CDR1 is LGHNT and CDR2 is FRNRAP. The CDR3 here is CASGQDRYTEAFF. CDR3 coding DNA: TGTGCTAGTGGTCAAGACAGGTACACTGAAGCTTTCTTT.

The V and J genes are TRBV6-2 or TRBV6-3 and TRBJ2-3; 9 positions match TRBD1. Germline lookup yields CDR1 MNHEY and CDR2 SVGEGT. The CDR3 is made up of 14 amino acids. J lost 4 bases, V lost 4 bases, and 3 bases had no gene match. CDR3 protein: CASSWTGAPDTQYF. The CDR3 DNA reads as TGTGCCAGCAGTTGGACAGGGGCCCCAGATACGCAGTATTTT.

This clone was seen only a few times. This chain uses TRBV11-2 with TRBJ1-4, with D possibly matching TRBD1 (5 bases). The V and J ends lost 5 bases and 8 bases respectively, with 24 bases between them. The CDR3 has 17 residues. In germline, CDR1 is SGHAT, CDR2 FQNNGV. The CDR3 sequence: CASSRRGLLRGGEKLFF. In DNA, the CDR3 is TGTGCCAGCAGCCGCCGGGGACTTCTCCGGGGTGGGGAAAAACTGTTTTTT.

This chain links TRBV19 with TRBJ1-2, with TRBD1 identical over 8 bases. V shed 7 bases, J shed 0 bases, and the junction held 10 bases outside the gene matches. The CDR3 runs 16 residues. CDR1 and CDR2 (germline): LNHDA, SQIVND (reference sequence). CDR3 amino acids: CASIPDRERPNYGYTF. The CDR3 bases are TGTGCCAGTATTCCGGACAGGGAACGACCTAACTATGGCTACACCTTC. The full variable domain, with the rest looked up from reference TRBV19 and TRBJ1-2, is DGGITQSPKYLFRKEGQNVTLSCEQNLNHDAMYWYRQDPGQGLRLIYYSQIVNDFQKGDIAEGYSVSREKKESFPLTVTSAQKNPTAFYLCASIPDRERPNYGYTFGSGTRLTVV.

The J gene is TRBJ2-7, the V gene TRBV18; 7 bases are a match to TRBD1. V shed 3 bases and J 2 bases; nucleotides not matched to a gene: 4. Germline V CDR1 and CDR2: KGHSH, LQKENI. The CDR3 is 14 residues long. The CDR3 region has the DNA TGTGCCAGCTCACCTGACAGGGATCCCTACGAGCAGTACTTC. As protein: CASSPDRDPYEQYF.

The chain's CDR3 is CASSGSGMGGNTIYF. Here the CDR3 DNA reads TGCGCCAGCAGCGGCTCAGGGATGGGGGGAAACACCATATATTTT. The rearrangement joins TRBV5-1 to TRBJ1-3; weak D call: TRBD1 (5 bases). The V end was cut by 4 bases, the J end by 4 bases, with 15 bases between. This CDR3 has 15 amino acids. Germline lookup yields CDR1 SGHRS and CDR2 YFSETQ. Looking up the rest from reference TRBV5-1 and TRBJ1-3 gives the full variable domain: KAGVTQTPRYLIKTRGQQVTLSCSPISGHRSVSWYQQTPGQGLQFLFEYFSETQRNKGNFPGRFSGRQFSNSRSEMNVSTLELGDSALYLCASSGSGMGGNTIYFGEGSWLTVV.

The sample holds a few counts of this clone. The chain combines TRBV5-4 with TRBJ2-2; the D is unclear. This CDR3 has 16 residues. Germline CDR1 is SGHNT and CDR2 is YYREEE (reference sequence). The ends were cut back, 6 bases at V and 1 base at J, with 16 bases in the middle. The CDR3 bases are TGTGCCAGCAACCCCGGTCCGATCTTGAACACCGGGGAGCTGTTTTTT. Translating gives CASNPGPILNTGELFF.

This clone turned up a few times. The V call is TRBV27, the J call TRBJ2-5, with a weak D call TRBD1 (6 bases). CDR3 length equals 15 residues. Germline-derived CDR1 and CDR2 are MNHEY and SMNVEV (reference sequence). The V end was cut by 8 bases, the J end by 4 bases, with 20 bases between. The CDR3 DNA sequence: TGTGCCAGCGTTAGACCGGGACAAACAGGAGAGACCCAGTACTTC. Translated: CASVRPGQTGETQYF.

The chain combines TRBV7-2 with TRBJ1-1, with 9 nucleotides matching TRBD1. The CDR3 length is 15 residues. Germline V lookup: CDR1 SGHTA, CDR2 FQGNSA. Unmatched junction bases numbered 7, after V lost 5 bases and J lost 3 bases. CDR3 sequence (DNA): TGTGCCAGCAGCACAACAGGGGGCATTGACACTGAAGCTTTCTTT. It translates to CASSTTGGIDTEAFF.

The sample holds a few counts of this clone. The CDR3 sequence: CASSSQGTSNEKLFF. The CDR3 nucleotides are TGTGCCAGCAGCAGCCAGGGAACATCTAATGAAAAACTGTTTTTT. The chain couples TRBV2 to TRBJ1-4; a possible D gene is TRBD1 (5 bases). The CDR3 runs to 15 residues. The ends were cut back, 6 bases at V and 3 bases at J, with 14 bases in the middle. Germline V lookup: CDR1 SNHLY, CDR2 FYNNEI.